Below, 18 T cell receptor beta chains from the same sample are listed, as sequenced in a study of blood T cell repertoires in COVID-19. Some clones are missing from TCRdb's copy, which holds only in-frame ones; the method was immunoSEQ multiplex PCR. Altogether about 190,000 clones are present, around 90% being singletons, with the ten largest covering about 0.58%. Source material: peripheral blood. The receptors shown here come from a man aged 45-65 years with acute or convalescent COVID-19.

Worth noting for this clone: The same CDR3 is also encoded by other DNA sequences in this sample. The V and J genes are TRBV27 and TRBJ1-1, with D perhaps TRBD1 (6 bases). V was cut by 0 bases and J by 1 base, with 6 bases left in between. Looked up from germline, CDR1 is MNHEY and CDR2 is SMNVEV (reference sequence). This CDR3 spans 14 amino acids. CDR3 sequence: CASSLSGQNTEAFF. Written as DNA, the CDR3 is TGTGCCAGCAGTTTATCGGGACAGAACACTGAAGCTTTCTTT.

The chain has TRBV3-1 (or the pseudogene TRBV3-2) and TRBJ2-1; no firm D call. Trimming removed 1 base from V and 10 bases from J, with 17 bases in between. The CDR3 spans 15 residues. CDR1 is LGHDT, CDR2 YNNKEL, per germline (reference sequence). The CDR3 region is CASSQVSFVNREQFF. The CDR3 nucleotides read TGTGCCAGCAGCCAAGTATCGTTTGTGAACCGGGAGCAGTTCTTC.

This rearrangement joins TRBV7-2 to TRBJ1-5; D is uncertain. The germline V gene has CDR1 SGHTA and CDR2 FQGNSA. V was cut by 1 base and J by 0 bases, with 4 bases left in between. The CDR3 has 14 amino acids. CDR3 nucleotide sequence: TGTGCCAGCAGCTTAGTAGCTAGCAATCAGCCCCAGCATTTT. Protein product: CASSLVASNQPQHF.

The chain employs TRBV18 and TRBJ1-1, with TRBD1 identical over 8 bases. This CDR3 has 15 amino acids. Germline trimming cut 4 bases from V and 3 bases from J; bases unmatched to any gene: 7. Germline assignment: CDR1 KGHSH and CDR2 LQKENI. CDR3 DNA: TGTGCCAGCTCACTGCTCAAGACAGGGGACACTGAAGCTTTCTTT. It encodes CASSLLKTGDTEAFF.

The chain joins TRBV24-1 to TRBJ1-2; D is unclear. This CDR3 has 12 amino acids. Trimming removed 4 bases at V and 5 bases at J, with 7 bases between. Germline lookup yields CDR1 KGHDR and CDR2 SFDVKD. The CDR3 DNA sequence: TGTGCCACCAGTGACAGTCAGTATGGCTACACCTTC. It yields the protein CATSDSQYGYTF.

In DNA, the CDR3 is TGCGCCAGCAGCTTACCAGGGATCACTGAAGCTTTCTTT. Protein product: CASSLPGITEAFF. The chain is built from TRBV5-1 and TRBJ1-1; weak D call: TRBD1 (5 bases). The CDR3 sequence is 13 residues long. V was trimmed by 2 bases and J by 4 bases, leaving 9 bases between them. Germline values: CDR1 SGHRS, CDR2 YFSETQ.

The gene calls are TRBV27 and TRBJ1-2, with D maybe TRBD1 (5 bases). The ends were cut back, 3 bases at V and 10 bases at J, with 12 bases in the middle. The CDR3 has 12 residues. Germline values: CDR1 MNHEY, CDR2 SMNVEV (reference sequence). CDR3 amino acids: CASSFNRGNYTF. As DNA, the CDR3 is TGTGCCAGCAGTTTTAATAGGGGTAACTACACCTTC.

The gene calls are TRBV7-3 and TRBJ2-2; TRBD1 aligns across 11 bases. The V gene end was trimmed by 5 bases and the J gene end by 3 bases; junction bases not matched to a gene: 11. The CDR3 length is 18 residues. Per the germline V gene, CDR1 is SGHTA and CDR2 is FQGTGA. In DNA form, the CDR3 reads TGTGCCAGCAGCCCAGGGACAGGGGGAGATCAGGACACCGGGGAGCTGTTTTTT. Its translation is CASSPGTGGDQDTGELFF.

The V call is TRBV18, the J call TRBJ1-3, with D perhaps matching TRBD1 (6 bases). The CDR3 spans 16 residues. Germline V CDR1 and CDR2: KGHSH, LQKENI. Trimming removed 3 bases at V and 4 bases at J, with 16 bases between. The CDR3 DNA is TGTGCCAGCTCACCCGTAGAGGGGGTGGCCGGAAACACCATATATTTT. Translation gives CASSPVEGVAGNTIYF.

The J gene is TRBJ2-7, the V gene TRBV28; 7 nucleotides agree with TRBD1. From germline, CDR1 is MDHEN and CDR2 SYDVKM. The V and J ends lost 5 bases and 7 bases, in that order; junction bases with no gene match: 11. The CDR3 extends over 14 amino acids. CDR3 protein: CASSAGGESWEQYF. The CDR3, as DNA: TGTGCCAGCAGTGCAGGGGGAGAGTCGTGGGAGCAGTACTTC.

The rearrangement joins TRBV27 to TRBJ2-7; 9 bases map to TRBD2. Trimming took 1 base from V and 5 from J; bases not matched to a gene: 9. CDR1 and CDR2 from the germline V gene are MNHEY and SMNVEV (reference sequence). This CDR3 is built from 16 residues. CDR3: CASSLYSGRDGDEQYF. The CDR3 nucleotides are TGTGCCAGCAGTTTATATAGCGGGAGAGACGGGGACGAGCAGTACTTC.

The gene calls are TRBV19 and TRBJ1-2; 9 positions agree with TRBD1. The V and J ends lost 7 bases and 1 base, in that order; junction bases with no gene match: 13. Germline CDR1 LNHDA, CDR2 SQIVND (reference sequence). The CDR3 is 17 residues long. This CDR3 reads CASTRGAWTGVNYGYTF. CDR3 nucleotide sequence: TGTGCCAGTACCCGAGGGGCCTGGACAGGGGTTAACTATGGCTACACCTTC.

This chain links TRBV28 with TRBJ1-6, with 8 bases aligning to TRBD1. Per germline, CDR1 MDHEN and CDR2 SYDVKM. The V gene end was trimmed by 4 bases and the J gene end by 10 bases; junction bases not matched to a gene: 6. CDR3 size: 14 residues. For the CDR3, the DNA is TGTGCCAGCAGTTCAGGGGGCTTGGGGTCACCCCTCCACTTT. Protein sequence: CASSSGGLGSPLHF.

The genes are TRBV28 and TRBJ2-3, with TRBD1 matching 7 bases. Trimming cost V 9 bases and J 2 bases; bases outside gene matches: 11. CDR1 is MDHEN and CDR2 is SYDVKM in the germline V gene. The CDR3 is made up of 15 amino acids. The CDR3 here is CARRRPGTDTDTQYF. The DNA for the CDR3 is TGTGCCAGAAGGAGACCCGGGACAGACACAGATACGCAGTATTTT.

The rearrangement joins TRBV18 to TRBJ2-7; 9 nucleotides agree with TRBD1. Germline V lookup: CDR1 KGHSH, CDR2 LQKENI. The CDR3 has 16 amino acids. V shed 3 bases and J 1 base; nucleotides not matched to a gene: 7. CDR3 DNA sequence: TGTGCCAGCTCACCTACGAGAGGGACAGGGTCCTACGAGCAGTACGTC. It encodes CASSPTRGTGSYEQYV.

This chain uses TRBV5-5 with TRBJ1-6, with D perhaps matching TRBD1 (6 bases). The V end lost 0 bases, the J end lost 15 bases, and 16 bases lay between the germline ends. This CDR3 has 14 residues. Germline CDR1 and CDR2: SGHKS and YYEKEE (reference sequence). The CDR3 nucleotides read TGTGCCAGCAGCTTGGACCTTCTCGACAGGCACCTCCACTTT. It specifies CASSLDLLDRHLHF.

The V and J genes are TRBV10-3 and TRBJ1-5; D remains unclear. The CDR3 consists of 13 residues. The germline V gene has CDR1 ENHRY and CDR2 SYGVKD. The V end was cut by 7 bases, the J end by 7 bases, with 14 bases between. CDR3 in DNA: TGTGCCATCAAAGACCGGGATAGCCAGCCCCAGCATTTT. Amino acid sequence: CAIKDRDSQPQHF.

The sample holds one count of this clone. J is TRBJ1-1 and V is TRBV3-1 (or the pseudogene TRBV3-2); D is unresolved. Trimming pared 0 bases from V and 1 base from J, leaving 6 bases between. This CDR3 has 14 amino acids. Per germline, CDR1 LGHDT and CDR2 YNNKEL (reference sequence). The CDR3 is CASSQDHRNTEAFF. The CDR3 coding sequence is TGTGCCAGCAGCCAAGATCATAGGAACACTGAAGCTTTCTTT.